What follows is one T cell receptor (beta chain) and its context. No antigen is known for it. This entry is derived from a study of graft-versus-host responses after intestinal transplantation. Study in general: Recipients got multivisceral, liver-intestinal, or isolated intestinal transplants. Every one of the recipients received anti-thymocyte globulin induction and afterwards took tacrolimus and steroids for around 3 years.

Sequencing was performed with immunoSEQ multiplex PCR; in TCRdb, only in-frame clones are kept and a portion is missing. The sample lists about 85,000 clones; 83% were seen once. In germline, CDR1 is SQVTM, CDR2 ANQGSEA. The CDR3 covers 13 residues. Study observations and caveats: Early post-transplant HvG declines were associated with peak circulating GvH clone levels. Recipient bone marrow held GvH clones, some seen earlier in ileum or blood.

The specimen comprised unstimulated CD8+ T cells sorted from spleen or lymph node cells, sampled before intestinal transplant. The chain carries TRBV29-1 and TRBJ2-5; 8 nucleotides match TRBD2. Gene TRBJ2-7 matches the end of the DNA better, so the J call may be wrong. This receptor was obtained from a human donor who received an intestinal transplant. DNA for the CDR3: TGCAGCGTTGGGCGGGGGGCTACCTACGAGCAGTACTTC. Translating it yields CSVGRGATYEQYF.